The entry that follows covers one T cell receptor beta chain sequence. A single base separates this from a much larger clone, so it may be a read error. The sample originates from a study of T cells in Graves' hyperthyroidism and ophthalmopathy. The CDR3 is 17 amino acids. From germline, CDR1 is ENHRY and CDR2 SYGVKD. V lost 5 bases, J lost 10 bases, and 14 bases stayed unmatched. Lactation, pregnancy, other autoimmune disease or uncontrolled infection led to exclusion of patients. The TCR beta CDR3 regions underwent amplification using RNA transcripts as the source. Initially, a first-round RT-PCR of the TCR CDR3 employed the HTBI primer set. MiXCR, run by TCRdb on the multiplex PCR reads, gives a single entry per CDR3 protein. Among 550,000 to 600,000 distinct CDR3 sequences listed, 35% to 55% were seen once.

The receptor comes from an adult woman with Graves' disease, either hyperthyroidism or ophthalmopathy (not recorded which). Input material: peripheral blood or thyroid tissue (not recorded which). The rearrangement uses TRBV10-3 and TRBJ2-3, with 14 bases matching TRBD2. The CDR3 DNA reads TGTGCCATCAGTAAGATTCGACTAGCGGGAGGGCTTCCGTCGCAGTATTTT. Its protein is CAISKIRLAGGLPSQYF.